The clone carrying this T cell receptor beta chain has more than one count but fewer than ten. Its target is unknown. The sample is drawn from a study of TIL therapy for anti-PD-1-resistant metastatic lung cancer. The overall study: Patients had a median age of 54 years (range about 35-85). Study-wide points: Many TIL product clones were absent from baseline tumor, suggesting clonal contraction. TIL cultures after expansion showed higher clonality and lower diversity than baseline tumor (median about 6% vs 30%).

This was the immunoSEQ v3 assay. Only in-frame clones appear in the TCRdb table, and some are missing; sequencing was by immunoSEQ multiplex PCR. The sample shows under 100,000 clones, roughly 65% of them seen only once. V was pared by 6 bases and J by 4 bases, with 6 bases of the junction left unmatched. This CDR3 spans 14 amino acids. Germline loops: CDR1 MGHDK, CDR2 SYGVNS. Noted time point: pre-treatment sample, taken before nivolumab and TIL therapy. Pleural nodules or supraclavicular lymph nodes made up most of the excised metastases sampled. Patients then received nivolumab; progressors got lymphodepletion, TIL and IL-2.

This sequence originates from a person aged 25-85 years with non-small cell lung cancer. The source material was tumor tissue, sampled at baseline. The rearrangement joins TRBV25-1 to TRBJ1-5, with 7 bases that match TRBD1. CDR3 DNA: TGTGCCAGCAGAGGGCAGGGGGGGAATCAGCCCCAGCATTTT. Its translation: CASRGQGGNQPQHF.